Following are 11 T cell receptor beta chains from one sample sequenced in a study of spatial heterogeneity in lung cancer. The time point was: sample taken at primary tumor resection. The authors sequenced whole RNA from tumor, nontumor lung or frozen PBMC without sorting. One entry per CDR3 protein results from TCRdb running MiXCR on the 5' RACE reads. Of about 92,000 distinct CDR3 sequences in the sample, over 9.5% were seen once. Specimen: PBMCs, collected at surgery. The receptors shown here come from a male donor with early-stage non-small cell lung cancer.

The chain is built from TRBV7-2 and TRBJ1-2; 8 bases match TRBD1. Germline CDR1 is SGHTA and CDR2 is FQGNSA. The junction had 11 bases not matched to a gene; V was cut back by 4 bases and J by 10 bases. This CDR3 spans 14 amino acids. In nucleotides, the CDR3 is TGTGCCAGCAGCTCATCACAGGGGGGAGACGACTACACCTTC. As protein: CASSSSQGGDDYTF.

A few counts support this clonotype. This rearrangement joins TRBV7-9 to TRBJ2-1, with a tentative D call TRBD2 (6 bases). This CDR3 has 15 residues. Germline CDR1 SEHNR, CDR2 FQNEAQ (reference sequence). V lost 6 bases and J lost 10, with 22 bases in between. CDR3 loop: CASSQEALNGGEQFF. The CDR3 coding sequence is TGTGCCAGCAGTCAAGAAGCGCTCAACGGAGGGGAGCAGTTCTTC.

Many counts were recorded for this clonotype. The chain links TRBV30 to TRBJ1-1; D is undetermined. Between the trimmed V and J ends, which lost 2 bases and 5 bases, there was a span of 9 bases. This CDR3 has 12 amino acids. The V gene's germline CDR1 is GTSNPN and CDR2 SVGIG (reference sequence). In DNA, the CDR3 is TGTGCCTGGAGTTGGGGAAGGACTGAAGCTTTCTTT. Amino acid sequence: CAWSWGRTEAFF.

V usage is TRBV15 and J usage is TRBJ2-2; D gene unclear. The germline V gene encodes CDR1 LNHNV and CDR2 YYDKDF (reference sequence). The CDR3 extends over 15 amino acids. With 0 bases removed from V and 2 bases from J, the gap between germline ends came to 7 bases. The CDR3 DNA reads as TGTGCCACCAGCAGAGATTTATTAAACACCGGGGAGCTGTTTTTT. It specifies CATSRDLLNTGELFF.

The chain employs TRBV4-1 and TRBJ1-4; D remains ambiguous. V dropped 3 bases and J dropped 4 bases, with 18 bases sitting between them. The CDR3 is made up of 17 amino acids. Germline loops: CDR1 MGHRA, CDR2 YSYEKL. CDR3 sequence reads: CASSQSAPGGYNEKLFF. The CDR3 DNA reads TGCGCCAGCAGCCAGAGTGCCCCGGGCGGATATAATGAAAAACTGTTTTTT.

The J gene is TRBJ2-3, the V gene TRBV10-3; 12 bases map to TRBD1. The V gene's germline CDR1 is ENHRY and CDR2 SYGVKD. CDR3 size: 14 residues. Germline trimming cut 8 bases from V and 5 bases from J; bases unmatched to any gene: 5. The CDR3 region has the DNA TGTGCCATCTCGGGACAGGGGGCTGGAGATACGCAGTATTTT. This codes for CAISGQGAGDTQYF.

The sample holds many counts of this clonotype. This rearrangement joins TRBV28 to TRBJ2-6; D possibly corresponds to TRBD2 (5 bases). The germline V gene encodes CDR1 MDHEN and CDR2 SYDVKM. Trimming removed 3 bases at V and 0 bases at J, with 9 bases between. This CDR3 is 16 amino acids long. CDR3 nucleotide sequence: TGTGCCAGCAGTTTCCGGGGTACCTCTGGGGCCAACGTCCTGACTTTC. Translation gives CASSFRGTSGANVLTF.

This clonotype has a count of ten or more. V and J are TRBV6-2 or TRBV6-3 and TRBJ1-1; possible D gene TRBD1, 5 bases. Trimming pared 2 bases from V and 3 bases from J, leaving 10 bases between. The CDR3 contains 14 residues. Germline V lookup: CDR1 MNHEY, CDR2 SVGEGT. The CDR3 coding sequence is TGTGCCAGCAGTTACGGCGGGACCCACACTGAAGCTTTCTTT. This sequence encodes CASSYGGTHTEAFF.

This clonotype was seen at least ten times. This sequence joins TRBV20-1 and TRBJ1-4, with 9 bases matching TRBD1. Trimming took 6 bases from V and 8 from J; bases not matched to a gene: 7. The CDR3 contains 13 residues. Per the germline V gene, CDR1 is DFQATT and CDR2 is SNEGSKA (reference sequence). The CDR3: CSADRTGDEKLFF. The CDR3 DNA sequence: TGCAGTGCGGACAGGACAGGGGACGAAAAACTGTTTTTT.

This chain uses TRBV12-3 or TRBV12-4 with TRBJ2-2; 8 bases fit TRBD2. Unmatched junction bases numbered 14, after V lost 5 bases and J lost 6 bases. This CDR3 spans 17 amino acids. The CDR3 here is CASSQSGSWVGAGELFF. The CDR3 DNA sequence: TGTGCCAGCAGTCAAAGCGGGAGTTGGGTTGGCGCCGGGGAGCTGTTTTTT.

This rearrangement joins TRBV29-1 to TRBJ2-7; 8 bases are a match to TRBD1. The CDR3 is 14 residues long. Germline-derived CDR1 and CDR2 are SQVTM and ANQGSEA. The V segment lost 2 bases and the J segment 4 bases; nucleotides outside the gene matches: 7. CDR3 bases: TGCAGCGTTGAAAGCGGACAGGGACGGTACGAGCAGTACTTC. Encoded protein: CSVESGQGRYEQYF.